Listed here are 10 T cell receptor beta chains from one sample, sequenced in a study of shared clonotypes between healthy human individuals. Produced via immunoSEQ multiplex PCR; TCRdb's table is partial and in-frame only. In the table there are 2 million to 2.5 million clones, 85% to 95% of which are singletons. The sequenced material came from naive CD4+ T cells from PBMCs. Sample subset: CD45RA+ positively selected. The receptor set was obtained from a man aged 18 to 29 in good health. Some clones in this sample may be carry-over from other donors' samples.

The chain links TRBV10-3 to TRBJ2-3; D call uncertain. Germline V lookup: CDR1 ENHRY, CDR2 SYGVKD. Trimming cost V 9 bases and J 1 base, with 11 bases left between them. This CDR3 region has 13 residues. The CDR3 DNA sequence: TGTGCCATTGCTGGGATAGGCACAGATACGCAGTATTTT. It translates to CAIAGIGTDTQYF.

This chain joins TRBV6-1 and TRBJ1-5; D gene uncertain. Germline V gives CDR1 MNHNS, CDR2 SASEGT. V was clipped by 1 base and J by 6 bases, with 10 bases between them. This CDR3 spans 14 amino acids. CDR3 sequence reads: CASSEVWAAQPQHF. CDR3 DNA: TGTGCCAGCAGTGAAGTGTGGGCGGCTCAGCCCCAGCATTTT.

This clone has only one observation. The rearrangement joins TRBV27 to TRBJ2-7; D not certain. CDR1 is MNHEY, CDR2 SMNVEV, per germline (reference sequence). The CDR3 is made up of 14 amino acids. V was clipped by 1 base and J by 3 bases, with 10 bases between them. CDR3: CASSLWSGYYEQYF. For the CDR3, the DNA is TGTGCCAGCAGTTTATGGTCGGGTTACTACGAGCAGTACTTC.

The chain is built from TRBV19 and TRBJ1-5; tentatively, D is TRBD1 (5 bases). Per germline, CDR1 LNHDA and CDR2 SQIVND (reference sequence). Trimming shortened V by 6 bases and J by 9 bases, and 12 bases separated the two germline ends. The CDR3 sequence is 12 residues long. CDR3 nucleotide sequence: TGTGCCAGTAGGAACCCCGGGGGGCCCCAGCATTTT. Translated, it gives CASRNPGGPQHF.

Of note for this clone: This sample includes further DNA sequences coding for the same CDR3. This chain joins TRBV15 and TRBJ2-3, with D unresolved. Germline CDR1 reads LNHNV; CDR2 reads YYDKDF (reference sequence). V was shortened by 3 bases and J by 0 bases, with 13 bases between the two germline ends. There are 16 residues in the CDR3. The CDR3, as DNA: TGTGCCACCAGCAGGGCCCTCGCAGCTAGCACAGATACGCAGTATTTT. Translation: CATSRALAASTDTQYF.

With respect to this clone: Compared with germline, one end of the junction differs, possibly owing to a read error. This sample includes further DNA sequences coding for the same CDR3. This sequence joins TRBV4-1 and TRBJ1-2; TRBD1 aligns across 8 bases. This CDR3 is 15 amino acids long. The germline V gene has CDR1 MGHRA and CDR2 YSYEKL. The CDR3 bases are TGCGCCAGCAGCCAAGCTTTCAGGGGGCGCCGGGGCTACACTTTC. Translating it yields CASSQAFRGRRGYTF.

This clone was seen once. A read error may account for a junction end that differs from germline. The chain has TRBV10-1 and TRBJ1-3; D remains unclear. CDR1 and CDR2 (germline): WNHNN, SYGVQD (reference sequence). The CDR3 spans 13 residues. CDR3 sequence (DNA): TGCGCCAGCAGCGAGTCCCTAGGAAACACCATATATTTT. It encodes CASSESLGNTIYF.

The chain is built from TRBV19 and TRBJ1-2, with D unresolved. V lost 11 bases and J 8 bases, leaving 21 bases between the germline ends. Germline V gene data show CDR1 as LNHDA and CDR2 as SQIVND (reference sequence). This CDR3 region has 13 residues. The DNA for the CDR3 is TGTGCCCGTTCAGCCCTTGAACCCAGAGGCTACACCTTC. It translates to CARSALEPRGYTF.

The chain uses TRBV5-5 and TRBJ1-2, with D unclear. Germline CDR1 and CDR2: SGHKS and YYEKEE (reference sequence). The CDR3 contains 13 residues. The V and J ends lost 1 base and 0 bases respectively, with 4 bases between them. CDR3 sequence: CASSLQSNYGYTF. In nucleotides, the CDR3 is TGTGCCAGCAGCTTGCAGTCTAACTATGGCTACACCTTC.

The chain has TRBV6-5 and TRBJ2-7; 9 bases are a match to TRBD2. Germline loops: CDR1 MNHEY, CDR2 SVGAGI. There are 15 residues in the CDR3. Trimming took 4 bases from V and 9 from J; bases not matched to a gene: 13. Here the CDR3 DNA reads TGTGCCAGCAGTTCCTTCTTAGCGGGAGTCTCCGGGCAGTACTTC. Amino acid sequence: CASSSFLAGVSGQYF.